These 25 T cell receptor beta chains share one sample of origin, sequenced in a study of blood T cell repertoires in COVID-19. Generated by immunoSEQ multiplex PCR, the TCRdb table keeps only in-frame clones and is missing some. The table shows about 370,000 clones, with around 87% occurring only once. The specimen sequenced was peripheral blood. Every receptor here comes from a woman aged 25 to 39 with COVID-19, enrolled during active disease.

This clone showed up just a few times. The chain combines TRBV28 with TRBJ1-2; no clear D. There are 14 residues in the CDR3. The germline CDR1 and CDR2 sequences are MDHEN and SYDVKM. Trimming shortened V by 3 bases and J by 5 bases, and 13 bases separated the two germline ends. The CDR3 nucleotides read TGTGCCAGCAGTTTGGGCTCCATCCGGTATGGCTACACCTTC. This codes for CASSLGSIRYGYTF.

The rearrangement joins TRBV11-2 to TRBJ2-7, with D unresolved. The CDR3 consists of 13 residues. The germline V and J ends were trimmed by 2 bases and 5 bases, with 10 bases remaining between them. Looked up from germline, CDR1 is SGHAT and CDR2 is FQNNGV. This chain's CDR3 is CASSLSGGHEQYF. In DNA, the CDR3 is TGTGCCAGCAGCTTATCAGGTGGTCACGAGCAGTACTTC.

The sample holds one count of this clone. V is TRBV9 and J is TRBJ2-7, with TRBD2 matching over 11 bases. The J segment lost 3 bases and the V segment lost 4 bases, leaving 6 bases of the junction unmatched. Germline CDR1 and CDR2: SGDLS and YYNGEE. The CDR3 extends over 15 amino acids. CDR3 sequence reads: CASSLETSGIYEQYF. CDR3 nucleotide sequence: TGTGCCAGCAGCCTCGAGACTAGCGGGATCTACGAGCAGTACTTC.

The chain has TRBV4-3 and TRBJ2-3; TRBD2 agrees at 10 bases. Trimming took 1 base from V and 6 from J; bases not matched to a gene: 10. CDR3 length equals 17 residues. The V gene's germline CDR1 is LGHNA and CDR2 YSLEER. CDR3 protein: CASSQAPLAGGLDTQYF. The DNA for the CDR3 is TGCGCCAGCAGCCAAGCTCCATTAGCGGGAGGTTTGGATACGCAGTATTTT.

This chain connects TRBV11-2 to TRBJ1-5; 7 bases match TRBD1. Germline loops: CDR1 SGHAT, CDR2 FQNNGV. The V segment lost 5 bases and the J segment 1 base; nucleotides outside the gene matches: 5. The CDR3 length is 15 residues. In nucleotides, the CDR3 is TGTGCCAGCAGCCAGGGGGGAAGGAGCAATCAGCCCCAGCATTTT. It translates to CASSQGGRSNQPQHF.

The chain couples TRBV11-3 to TRBJ2-1, with 7 bases aligning to TRBD2. The CDR3 is 15 amino acids. V shed 2 bases, J shed 11 bases, and the junction held 12 bases outside the gene matches. Per the germline V gene, CDR1 is SGHNT and CDR2 is YENEEA. CDR3 protein: CASSLFSSGLGQQFF. The CDR3 DNA follows: TGTGCCAGCAGCTTATTTTCTAGCGGTTTGGGGCAGCAGTTCTTC.

A few counts support this clone. The gene calls are TRBV2 and TRBJ2-1, with D unclear. Trimming took 6 bases from V and 12 from J, leaving 15 bases between them. CDR3 size: 12 residues. The germline V gene has CDR1 SNHLY and CDR2 FYNNEI. For the CDR3, the DNA is TGTGCCAGCAGCAGCGACGGCGCTGGGCAGTTCTTC. It specifies CASSSDGAGQFF.

This chain uses TRBV29-1 with TRBJ2-5; TRBD2 agrees at 7 bases. This CDR3 has 12 residues. The V gene end was trimmed by 4 bases and the J gene end by 1 base; junction bases not matched to a gene: 0. Per germline, CDR1 SQVTM and CDR2 ANQGSEA. CDR3 nucleotide sequence: TGCAGCGTTGGACTAGCCCAAGAGACCCAGTACTTC. This gives the protein CSVGLAQETQYF.

For the CDR3, the DNA is TGTGCCAGCAGCTTGGATTGGCGGGATGAGCAGTTCTTC. This translates into CASSLDWRDEQFF. J is TRBJ2-1 and V is TRBV11-1, with D tentatively TRBD2 (5 bases). Trimming shortened V by 3 bases and J by 8 bases, and 11 bases separated the two germline ends. Germline CDR1 is SGHAT and CDR2 is FQDESV (reference sequence). The CDR3 contains 13 residues.

CDR3 protein: CASSQTEKSNYGYTF. CDR3 nucleotide sequence: TGTGCCAGCTCCCAGACAGAAAAGTCTAACTATGGCTACACCTTC. The gene calls are TRBV18 and TRBJ1-2; D perhaps matches TRBD1 (5 bases). The CDR3 extends over 15 amino acids. CDR1 is KGHSH, CDR2 LQKENI, per germline. Trimming pared 6 bases from V and 0 bases from J, leaving 14 bases between. The full variable domain, with the rest looked up from reference TRBV18 and TRBJ1-2, is NAGVMQNPRHLVRRRGQEARLRCSPMKGHSHVYWYRQLPEEGLKFMVYLQKENIIDESGMPKERFSAEFPKEGPSILRIQQVVRGDSAAYFCASSQTEKSNYGYTFGSGTRLTVV.

The chain couples TRBV12-5 to TRBJ2-3, with 12 bases aligning to TRBD2. The germline V gene encodes CDR1 LGHNT and CDR2 FRNRAP. The CDR3 runs to 17 residues. The trim removed 9 bases at V and 5 bases at J, leaving 15 bases unmatched. The CDR3 protein is CARLWTSGTLAIDTQYF. The CDR3 bases are TGTGCTAGACTATGGACTAGCGGGACTCTTGCTATAGATACGCAGTATTTT.

This rearrangement joins TRBV4-1 to TRBJ1-2; D perhaps matches TRBD1 (5 bases). Germline V gives CDR1 MGHRA, CDR2 YSYEKL. Trimming pared 7 bases from V and 2 bases from J, leaving 17 bases between. This CDR3 has 15 amino acids. In nucleotides, the CDR3 is TGCGCCAGCACCCTATCCGTCAGGGAAAACTATGGCTACACCTTC. This sequence encodes CASTLSVRENYGYTF.

V is TRBV6-5 and J is TRBJ1-1, with TRBD1 matching 7 bases. CDR3 length equals 12 residues. Germline CDR1 MNHEY, CDR2 SVGAGI. V lost 6 bases and J lost 9; bases outside the gene matches: 7. CDR3 in DNA: TGTGCCAGCAGACGGGGACAGAATAAAGCTTTCTTT. Protein product: CASRRGQNKAFF.

The chain couples TRBV27 to TRBJ1-2; 10 bases match TRBD1. The CDR3 spans 13 residues. Germline CDR1 MNHEY, CDR2 SMNVEV (reference sequence). With 6 bases clipped from V and 8 bases from J, the junction kept 6 bases outside the gene matches. The DNA of the CDR3 is TGTGCCAGCAGATTTGACAGGGGGCGAGGCTACACCTTC. Protein sequence: CASRFDRGRGYTF.

The rearrangement joins TRBV24-1 to TRBJ2-1, with D possibly matching TRBD1 (7 bases). CDR3 size: 14 residues. Germline CDR1 and CDR2: KGHDR and SFDVKD. The V end lost 11 bases, the J end lost 6 bases, and 19 bases lay between the germline ends. CDR3: CASSRGAPLNEQFF. The DNA of the CDR3 is TGTGCCAGCTCCAGGGGGGCCCCTCTCAATGAGCAGTTCTTC.

The V and J genes are TRBV11-3 and TRBJ2-1, with 7 nucleotides matching TRBD2. V was pared by 5 bases and J by 0 bases, with 7 bases of the junction left unmatched. The CDR3 spans 16 residues. Looked up from germline, CDR1 is SGHNT and CDR2 is YENEEA. The DNA for the CDR3 is TGTGCCAGCAGCCAAGCAAGCGGGGTCTCCTACAATGAGCAGTTCTTC. This sequence encodes CASSQASGVSYNEQFF.

V is TRBV18 and J is TRBJ2-5; D perhaps matches TRBD1 (6 bases). CDR3 length: 15 residues. CDR1 and CDR2 from the germline V gene are KGHSH and LQKENI. Trimming removed 2 bases at V and 1 base at J, with 11 bases between. CDR3 region: CASSPSTGVQETQYF. DNA for the CDR3: TGTGCCAGCTCACCATCGACAGGAGTCCAAGAGACCCAGTACTTC.

V gene TRBV7-6 combines with J gene TRBJ2-6, with a tentative D call TRBD1 (5 bases). CDR1 and CDR2 from the germline V gene are SGHVS and FNYEAQ. The CDR3 sequence is 15 residues long. Trimming cost V 2 bases and J 2 bases, with 7 bases left between them. The DNA for the CDR3 is TGTGCCAGCAGCTTATTGGGGCCTGGGGCCAACGTCCTGACTTTC. Translating it yields CASSLLGPGANVLTF.

The CDR3 region has the DNA TGCGCCAGCAGTGAAGGGGCCCGTGGCTCCTACGAGCAGTACTTC. Amino acid sequence: CASSEGARGSYEQYF. The rearrangement links TRBV10-1 to TRBJ2-7; maybe TRBD1 (5 bases). Germline V gene lookup returns CDR1 WNHNN and CDR2 SYGVQD (reference sequence). This CDR3 has 15 residues. V lost 3 bases, J lost 0 bases, and 12 bases lay in between.

The chain couples TRBV2 to TRBJ2-5; 9 bases are shared with TRBD2. V was clipped by 5 bases and J by 0 bases; unmatched bases: 7. Per germline, CDR1 SNHLY and CDR2 FYNNEI. CDR3 length equals 16 residues. CDR3 sequence reads: CASSRPSGTYQETQYF. The CDR3 bases are TGTGCCAGCAGTCGACCTAGCGGGACCTACCAAGAGACCCAGTACTTC.

This chain uses TRBV10-3 with TRBJ1-5; TRBD1 matches at 7 bases. With 0 bases clipped from V and 3 bases from J, the junction kept 5 bases outside the gene matches. Germline V gene data show CDR1 as ENHRY and CDR2 as SYGVKD. The CDR3 spans 16 residues. DNA for the CDR3: TGTGCCATCAGTGAGTCGACAGGGCTCCCCAATCAGCCCCAGCATTTT. It specifies CAISESTGLPNQPQHF.

The genes are TRBV10-3 and TRBJ1-2, with D hard to call. This CDR3 comprises 12 residues. V lost 3 bases and J lost 4, with 6 bases in between. Germline V gene lookup returns CDR1 ENHRY and CDR2 SYGVKD. Written as DNA, the CDR3 is TGTGCCATCAGTGATCCCAGCTATGGCTACACCTTC. It translates to CAISDPSYGYTF.

This clone was seen a handful of times. The chain links TRBV5-1 to TRBJ2-5, with D possibly TRBD1 on 6 matching bases. Trimming pared 6 bases from V and 1 base from J, leaving 13 bases between. The germline CDR1 and CDR2 sequences are SGHRS and YFSETQ. The CDR3 loop spans 14 amino acids. Written as DNA, the CDR3 is TGCGCCAGCAACGTACAGGGATCCCAAGAGACCCAGTACTTC. Protein product: CASNVQGSQETQYF.

The chain employs TRBV7-9 and TRBJ2-1, with D maybe TRBD2 (5 bases). Germline assignment: CDR1 SEHNR and CDR2 FQNEAQ (reference sequence). V lost 2 bases and J 4 bases, leaving 15 bases between the germline ends. The CDR3 length is 16 residues. The DNA for the CDR3 is TGTGCCAGCAGCTTAATCCGGACGGGATCATACAATGAGCAGTTCTTC. This translates into CASSLIRTGSYNEQFF.

The rearrangement joins TRBV6-5 to TRBJ2-7; D is uncertain. Germline assignment: CDR1 MNHEY and CDR2 SVGAGI. The CDR3 is 14 residues long. The V gene lost 6 bases and the J gene lost 1 base, with 13 bases spanning the gap. CDR3 amino acids: CASRTYDNSYEQYF. CDR3 DNA: TGTGCCAGCAGAACTTATGATAATTCCTACGAGCAGTACTTC.